This TCR beta chain was identified in a study of shared clonotypes between healthy human individuals. This CDR3 has 10 amino acids. Germline V gene sequence: CDR1 SGHRS, CDR2 YFSETQ. Trimming took 5 bases from V and 4 from J, leaving 3 bases between them. TCRdb's table, derived via immunoSEQ multiplex PCR, lists solely in-frame clones and lacks some. This repertoire shows hundreds of thousands of clones, approximately 95% found once; its top ten account for about 0.11%. Study-wide findings and caveats: The represented genetic and exposure-history diversity was limited by the small number of donors.

This clone was seen only a few times. Its antigen remains unknown. Naive CD8 cells lacked CD45RO, underwent positive selection for CCR7 and left out terminally differentiated effector memory CD45RA+ cells. The clonotype was recovered from a woman aged 25 to 39 in good health. V is TRBV5-1 and J is TRBJ2-5; D remains unclear. Sequencing input: naive CD8+ T cells sorted from blood. For the CDR3, the DNA is TGCGCCAGCAGAGGAGAGACCCAGTACTTC. Its protein product is CASRGETQYF.